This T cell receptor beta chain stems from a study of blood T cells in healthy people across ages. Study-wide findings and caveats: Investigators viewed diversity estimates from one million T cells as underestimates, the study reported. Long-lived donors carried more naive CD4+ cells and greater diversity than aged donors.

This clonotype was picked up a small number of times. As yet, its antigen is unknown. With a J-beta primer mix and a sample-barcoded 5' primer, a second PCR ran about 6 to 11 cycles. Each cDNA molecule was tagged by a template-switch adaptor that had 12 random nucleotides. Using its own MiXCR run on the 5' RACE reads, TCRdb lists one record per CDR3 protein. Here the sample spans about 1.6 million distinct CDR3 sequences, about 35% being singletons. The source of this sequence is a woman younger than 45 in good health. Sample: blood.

The CDR3: CASRGTDSYGYTF. Here the CDR3 DNA reads TGTGCCAGCAGGGGGACAGATTCCTATGGCTACACCTTC. The chain combines TRBV28 with TRBJ1-2; 7 nucleotides line up with TRBD1. The germline CDR1 and CDR2 sequences are MDHEN and SYDVKM. This CDR3 contains 13 residues. V was clipped by 6 bases and J by 4 bases; unmatched bases: 5.